This TCR beta chain was found in a study of CD8 T cells in ankylosing spondylitis. This clonotype has ten or more counts. The antigen is undetermined. Generation of TCR beta libraries employed quantitative 5'-RACE incorporating molecular barcodes. TCRdb re-called the 5' RACE reads with MiXCR, one entry per CDR3 protein. This table holds about 840,000 distinct CDR3 sequences, roughly 12% found once. The study, taken as a whole, reports: In synovial fluid and blood from reactive arthritis, some motif variants were previously reported. Reportedly, significant enrichment of disease-linked clones occurred in matched ankylosing spondylitis synovial fluid. In ankylosing spondylitis blood, a motif of several highly homologous TCR beta variants appeared characteristic.

The CDR3 extends over 14 amino acids. Germline CDR1 DFQATT, CDR2 SNEGSKA (reference sequence). Trimming cost V 1 base and J 2 bases, with 11 bases left between them. The V and J genes are TRBV20-1 and TRBJ2-5; TRBD1 or TRBD2 may be the D gene (5 bases each). The sample was blood, either unsorted or a sorted T cell fraction (not recorded which). This TCR was sampled from a male donor with ankylosing spondylitis. The chain's CDR3 is CSARVPGPQETQYF. The CDR3 coding sequence is TGCAGTGCTAGAGTACCGGGACCTCAAGAGACCCAGTACTTC.